Sequencing of this TCR beta chain was carried out in a study of shared clonotypes between healthy human individuals. Study-wide points: The sharing of 5% to 6.5% of naive CD4 clonotypes was seen across several donors. There were few donors, and this limited the genetic and exposure-history diversity represented. Exclusively blood specimens were collected; tissue repertoires likely differ. When compared with the clonotypes that were shared by all four sorted-subset donors, the non-shared clonotypes turned out to have lower generation probabilities.

The naive CD8 population came from CD45RO-negative cells selected for CCR7, without terminally differentiated effector memory CD45RA+ cells. Turning to this clone: Its antigen is currently unknown.

Sequenced by immunoSEQ multiplex PCR; TCRdb stores in-frame clones only, minus some. This table holds 2 million or so clones, about 95% found once. Germline trimming cut 3 bases from V and 3 bases from J; bases unmatched to any gene: 5. CDR3 length: 15 residues. The germline V gene encodes CDR1 MNHEY and CDR2 SMNVEV (reference sequence). This clonotype was sampled from a man aged 18 to 29 in good health. The genes are TRBV27 and TRBJ2-7; 10 bases map to TRBD1. The sample taken for sequencing was naive CD8+ T cells sorted from blood. The DNA of the CDR3 is TGTGCCAGCAGTTTGGGGACAGGGGACCTCTACGAGCAGTACTTC. Translating gives CASSLGTGDLYEQYF.